The present T cell receptor beta chain was sequenced within a study of blood T cell repertoires in COVID-19. Measured with immunoSEQ multiplex PCR; TCRdb has only the in-frame clones, and not every one. The table shows about 280,000 clones, with around 85% occurring only once. V lost 2 bases, J lost 2 bases, and 0 bases stayed unmatched. Germline CDR1 GTSNPN, CDR2 SVGIG (reference sequence). CDR3 length equals 13 residues. Note on this clone: The sample contains more than one DNA sequence encoding this CDR3.

Donors were grouped by their self-reported clinical history. This clonotype was sampled from a woman in her 50s who had recovered from COVID-19. The sample comprised PBMCs or T cells enriched from blood (not recorded which). The V and J genes are TRBV30 and TRBJ1-5; 7 bases fit TRBD1. The CDR3 protein is CAWSTGGNQPQHF. The CDR3, as DNA: TGTGCCTGGAGTACAGGGGGCAATCAGCCCCAGCATTTT.